This T cell receptor (beta chain) comes out of a study of T cells expressing NK-cell markers (dated by TCRdb to about 2020). With regard to the full study: Eight or nine donors provided sorted CD3+CD56+NKG2C+, CD3+CD56+NKG2C- and CD3+CD56-NKG2C+ T-cell subsets, whose TCR beta-chain repertoires were profiled. Among the eight sequenced donors, only one was HCMV-seronegative, while the other seven were HCMV-seropositive. Randomly selected healthy volunteers, three men and five women, were used as the eight sequenced donors. Libraries were sequenced as 2 x 150 bp reads on Illumina HiSeq 2000/2500, MiSeq or NextSeq.

To determine HCMV serostatus, a commercial ELISA kit was used to detect HCMV-specific IgG in serum. Ficoll density gradient centrifugation was used to isolate peripheral blood mononuclear cells from blood. From the cysteine through the phenylalanine, the CDR3 covers 14 amino acids. No DNA sequence was recorded. The germline V gene encodes CDR1 DFQATT and CDR2 SNEGSKA (reference sequence). On this clonotype: Its specific antigen is unknown.

Points the paper makes about the study in general: Those dominant clonotypes were again the most abundant among CD3+CD56-NKG2C+ cells in a handful of donors, at about 28.3-60.1%. Whether the expanded NKG2C-expressing T cell clones were specific for HCMV antigens remained unclear. In roughly 6 donors, the dominant CD3+CD56+NKG2C+ clonotypes ranked among the top 10 CD8+ clonotypes, making up 1.0-7.0% of CD8+ T cells.

TCRdb shows the sequencer as Illumina HiSeq 2000. TCR beta cDNA libraries were made by 5'RACE template switching that added a universal primer site and unique molecular identifiers. cDNA synthesis was primed from the TCR beta constant segment, followed by two successive PCR amplification steps. Per the source publication's procedure: MIGEC was used to demultiplex reads and group the reads by UMI, and MiTCR was used to assemble and quantify clonotypes. To remove erroneous sequences, TCR cDNA sequences were retained only when supported by two or more reads. The tcR package was used for downstream repertoire analysis, with clonotypes matched between fractions based on CDR3 nucleotide sequence plus V segment. VDJmatch was used to annotate antigen specificity against VDJdb, with one amino acid substitution in CDR3 permitted. TCRdb reprocessed the reads and provides one entry for every CDR3 protein sequence; no DNA is given. The V and J calls were not made by the authors but by TCRdb's processing. The table for this sample records 200,000 to 300,000 distinct CDR3 sequences. 0.39% of the sample comes from the top ten.

The clonotype comes from a young man in good health. Donor details come from another sample of the same person, matched by shared clones. The chain was built from TRBV20-1 and TRBJ1-1; the TCRdb D gene call, TRBD1, has no DNA to confirm it. The sample was blood T cells: a sorted CD56 or NKG2C T cell subset, CD4+ or CD8+ T cells, or bulk PBMC T cells (not recorded which). The CDR3 reads CSARAGQPNTEAFF.